This entry is about one T cell receptor (beta chain). What it recognizes is unknown. One end of the junction varies from germline; a read error may be responsible. Germline CDR1 is MNHEY and CDR2 is SMNVEV (reference sequence). This CDR3 comprises 12 residues. This specimen belongs to a study of cytomegalovirus exposure and HLA in healthy donors. General study points: Later, an analysis found that common viral pathogens appeared to be linked with several of the most significant clusters. CMV serostatus was the sole immune exposure information available.

The PCR used 60 Vbeta and 13 Jbeta primers. The assay was immunoSEQ multiplex PCR, and TCRdb's table has in-frame clones only and misses some. The table records roughly 100,000 clones, under 85% of them present only once. V and J are TRBV27 and TRBJ2-5, with a possible D match to TRBD2 (6 bases). This TCR derives from a man between 25 and 39 years old in good health and CMV-seronegative. Sequencing was carried out using PBMCs. The CDR3 sequence is CASSLLGTPMHF. The CDR3 DNA follows: TGTGCCAGCAGTTTATTGGGGACTCCGATGCACTTC.